The clone carrying this TCR beta chain was observed at least ten times. Its antigen is unidentified. The CDR3 extends 3 residues past the end of the read, so its final part is completed from the germline J gene. The data derive from a study of T cell clonality in common variable immunodeficiency. Overall study findings and caveats: Authors noted CVID clonality's cause needs subpopulation repertoire sequencing. Common variable immunodeficiency TCR beta sequences reportedly had fewer deletions and N-nucleotide insertions. TCRbeta clonality was increased in CVID versus healthy controls.

The V and J ends lost 3 bases and 2 bases, in that order; junction bases with no gene match: 5. The length of the CDR3 is 14 residues. Germline CDR1 is DFQATT and CDR2 is SNEGSKA (reference sequence). CVID and control samples used equivalent genomic DNA input. Clones were sequenced by immunoSEQ multiplex PCR, and TCRdb holds only the in-frame ones, with some missing. Sampling found 45,000 to 65,000 clones, none seen once. This rearrangement joins TRBV20-1 to TRBJ2-7, with TRBD2 matching 9 bases. Specimen: peripheral blood mononuclear cells. The TCR sequence derives from a person aged 18 to 69 in good health. CDR3 DNA, as far as it was read: TGCAGTGCTAGGCGGGAGGGTTCGGCCTACGAG. This gives the protein CSARREGSAYE. The full CDR3 reads CSARREGSAYEQYF.